This section outlines one T cell receptor (beta chain) sequence together with its context. Unsorted bulk tissue (roughly 20-31 mg) underwent RNA and DNA co-extraction. CDR1 and CDR2 (germline): WNHNN, SYGVQD (reference sequence). V was cut by 7 bases and J by 2 bases, with 16 bases left in between. The CDR3 runs to 15 residues. This sample was included in a study of tumor-infiltrating lymphocytes in primary liver carcinoma. About the research overall: The patients comprised men and women between the ages of 30 and 69 years. Sequenced samples came back with roughly 3.65 to 7.5 million productive TCRbeta reads, and the counts looked alike across tissue types.

Total RNA amounting to approximately 460 ng was the source from which TCR beta cDNA was made with a constant-region primer. Amplification in three nested multiplex PCR rounds with slightly modified ARM-PCR gave rise to TCR beta libraries. A C-beta reverse primer was combined with TRBV1-TRBV30 forward primers in the first two PCR rounds, and each round had approximately 10 cycles. MiXCR was run by TCRdb on the multiplex PCR reads, yielding one entry per CDR3 protein. In the table there are approximately 60,000 distinct CDR3 sequences, less than 75% of which are singletons. The specimen sequenced was liver tumor tissue from sampling region 2. Specified subset: tumor region T2, inferior pole. This clonotype was obtained from a man aged 40-55 years with primary liver carcinoma and hepatitis B virus infection. V is TRBV10-1 and J is TRBJ2-3; D is perhaps TRBD2 (6 bases). CDR3 nucleotides: TGCGCCAGCAATGATCCGGGAGTTGACACAGATACGCAGTATTTT. Translation: CASNDPGVDTDTQYF.